This TCR beta chain was profiled in a study of blood T cell repertoires in COVID-19. Study-wide background: Specimens from acute and convalescent COVID-19 originated in the United States, Italy and Spain.

TCRdb's copy holds only in-frame clones and misses some; the assay was immunoSEQ multiplex PCR. The sample yields around 300,000 clones, around 86% seen once. This clonotype was obtained from a man aged 50 or older with acute or convalescent COVID-19. Material for sequencing was peripheral blood.

The CDR3 DNA is TGTGCCAGCAGTACAAGGGCCGGTTGGCTAACCCAGGGGGCTGCGTACTTC. Amino acid sequence: CASSTRAGWLTQGAAYF. This rearrangement joins TRBV27 to TRBJ2-7; the match to TRBD1 covers 8 bases. The CDR3 contains 17 residues. Germline V gene lookup returns CDR1 MNHEY and CDR2 SMNVEV (reference sequence). Germline trimming cut 5 bases from V and 12 bases from J; bases unmatched to any gene: 24.